The clone carrying this T cell receptor beta chain was seen more than once but under ten times. The CDR3 is 13 residues long. Germline assignment: CDR1 MGHRA and CDR2 YSYEKL. V lost 5 bases and J lost 9; bases outside the gene matches: 6. With 60 Vbeta and 13 Jbeta primers, the PCR was carried out. The repertoire was sequenced with immunoSEQ multiplex PCR; TCRdb's copy has only in-frame clones and lacks some. This table has about 160,000 clones, around 84% appearing once. The source of the sample is a study of cytomegalovirus exposure and HLA in healthy donors. Donors consisted of healthy bone marrow donors.

The sequenced material came from PBMCs. V usage is TRBV4-1 and J usage is TRBJ2-3; the match to TRBD1 covers 9 bases. The source is a woman aged 40-49 years in good health and CMV-seronegative. The CDR3 DNA sequence: TGCGCCAGCAGCGTAGGGACAGGGAGGACGCAGTATTTT. Amino acid sequence: CASSVGTGRTQYF.